The 4 T cell receptor beta chains below were found in one sample sequenced in a study of shared clonotypes between healthy human individuals. Repertoires were generated with immunoSEQ multiplex PCR, while TCRdb's copy carries only in-frame clones and drops some. The sample has over 2 million clones; 85% to 95% are singletons. The sample consisted of naive CD4+ T cells sorted from blood. Subset in this sample: CD45RA+ positively selected. Receptor source: a man aged 18 to 35 in good health.

The chain has TRBV7-2 and TRBJ1-5, with D possibly matching TRBD1 (5 bases). Per the germline V gene, CDR1 is SGHTA and CDR2 is FQGNSA. With 5 bases removed from V and 1 base from J, the gap between germline ends came to 12 bases. The CDR3 is 15 residues long. In DNA form, the CDR3 reads TGTGCCAGCAGCCCGGCTCCAGGGAGCAATCAGCCCCAGCATTTT. It specifies CASSPAPGSNQPQHF.

Here the CDR3 reads CASSPPSSGVYGYTF. DNA for the CDR3: TGTGCCAGCTCACCACCGTCTTCAGGGGTCTATGGCTACACCTTC. V and J are TRBV18 and TRBJ1-2, with a possible D match to TRBD1 (6 bases). The CDR3 consists of 15 residues. V shed 0 bases and J shed 4 bases, with 12 bases lying between them. Germline assignment: CDR1 KGHSH and CDR2 LQKENI.

The table lists this clone with a count of one. J is TRBJ2-7 and V is TRBV6-5; D is possibly TRBD2 (5 bases). V lost 8 bases, J lost 2 bases, and 13 bases lay in between. The CDR3 covers 13 residues. The germline V gene encodes CDR1 MNHEY and CDR2 SVGAGI. The CDR3 DNA reads as TGTGCCAGCTCACGAGGGCAAGCCTACGAGCAGTACTTC. Protein product: CASSRGQAYEQYF.

The chain recombines TRBV7-9 with TRBJ2-3; a weak D match, TRBD1 (6 bases). V was clipped by 5 bases and J by 4 bases, with 13 bases between them. The CDR3 runs 14 residues. Germline-derived CDR1 and CDR2 are SEHNR and FQNEAQ (reference sequence). In nucleotides, the CDR3 is TGTGCCAGCAGCCCCCACCAGGGGCCAGATACGCAGTATTTT. Its protein product is CASSPHQGPDTQYF.